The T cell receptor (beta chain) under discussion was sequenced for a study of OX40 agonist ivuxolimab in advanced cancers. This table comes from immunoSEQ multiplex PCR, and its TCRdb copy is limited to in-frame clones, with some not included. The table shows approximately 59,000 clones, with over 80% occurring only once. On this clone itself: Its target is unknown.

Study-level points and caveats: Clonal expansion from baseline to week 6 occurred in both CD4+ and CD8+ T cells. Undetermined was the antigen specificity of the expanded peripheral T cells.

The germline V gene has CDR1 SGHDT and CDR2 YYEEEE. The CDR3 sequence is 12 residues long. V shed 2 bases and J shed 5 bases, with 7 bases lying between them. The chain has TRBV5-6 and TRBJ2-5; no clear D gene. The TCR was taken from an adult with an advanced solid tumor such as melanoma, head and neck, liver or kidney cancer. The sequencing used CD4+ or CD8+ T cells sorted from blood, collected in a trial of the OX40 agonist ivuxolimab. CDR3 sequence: CASSLSEETQYF. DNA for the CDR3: TGTGCCAGCAGCTTAAGCGAGGAGACCCAGTACTTC.